This T cell receptor (beta chain) was recovered during a study of cytomegalovirus exposure and HLA in healthy donors. PCR employed 60 Vbeta and 13 Jbeta primers. The protocol was immunoSEQ multiplex PCR, while the TCRdb copy is restricted to in-frame clones and leaves out a portion. The sample lists under 150,000 clones, approximately 83% occurring once. CDR3 length equals 15 residues. CDR1 is SNHLY and CDR2 is FYNNEI in the germline V gene. V gave up 8 bases and J gave up 1 base, with 17 bases separating them. This clone has more than one count but fewer than ten. The sample consisted of PBMCs. The rearrangement links TRBV2 to TRBJ1-1, with a possible D match to TRBD1 (5 bases). This receptor was identified in a woman aged 40 to 50 in good health and CMV-seronegative. The CDR3 DNA reads as TGTGCCAGCCCCGGTGGACAACGGAGGAACACTGAAGCTTTCTTT. Protein sequence: CASPGGQRRNTEAFF. Supplemented by reference TRBV2 and TRBJ1-1, the full variable domain reads EPEVTQTPSHQVTQMGQEVILRCVPISNHLYFYWYRQILGQKVEFLVSFYNNEISEKSEIFDDQFSVERPDGSNFTLKIRSTKLEDSAMYFCASPGGQRRNTEAFFGQGTRLTVV.